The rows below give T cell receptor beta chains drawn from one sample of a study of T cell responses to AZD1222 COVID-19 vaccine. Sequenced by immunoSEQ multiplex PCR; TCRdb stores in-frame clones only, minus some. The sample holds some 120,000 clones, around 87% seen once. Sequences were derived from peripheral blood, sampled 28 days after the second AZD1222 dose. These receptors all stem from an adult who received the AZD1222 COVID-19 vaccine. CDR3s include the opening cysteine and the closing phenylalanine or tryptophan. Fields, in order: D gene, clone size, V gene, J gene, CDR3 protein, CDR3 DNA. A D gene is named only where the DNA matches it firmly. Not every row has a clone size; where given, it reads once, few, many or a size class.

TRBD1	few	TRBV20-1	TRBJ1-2	CSASMTGIYGYTF	TGCAGTGCTAGTATGACAGGGATTTATGGCTACACCTTC
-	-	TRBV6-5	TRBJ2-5	CASRHRARGETQYF	TGTGCCAGCAGGCACAGGGCAAGGGGGGAGACCCAGTACTTC
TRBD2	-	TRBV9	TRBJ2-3	CASSEESSGAWDTQYF	TGTGCCAGCAGCGAGGAGTCTAGCGGGGCCTGGGATACGCAGTATTTT
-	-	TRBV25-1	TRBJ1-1	CASSESPNHRSTEAFF	TGTGCCAGCAGTGAATCTCCAAACCACCGGAGCACTGAAGCTTTCTTT
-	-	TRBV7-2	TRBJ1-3	CASSLASGNTIYF	TGTGCCAGCAGCTTGGCTTCTGGAAACACCATATATTTT
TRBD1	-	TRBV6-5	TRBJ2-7	CASRGRDRDEQYF	TGTGCCAGCAGGGGGAGGGACAGGGACGAGCAGTACTTC
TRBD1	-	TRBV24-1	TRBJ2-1	CATGQGDEQFF	TGTGCCACCGGACAGGGTGATGAGCAGTTCTTC
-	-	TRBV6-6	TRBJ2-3	CASSSSGDTQYF	TGTGCCAGCAGTTCCTCGGGAGATACGCAGTATTTT
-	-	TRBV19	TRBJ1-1	CASSKGQTNTEAFF	TGTGCCAGTAGCAAAGGACAGACGAACACTGAAGCTTTCTTT
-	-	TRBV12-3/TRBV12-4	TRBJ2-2	CASSLNTGELFF	TGTGCCAGCAGCTTGAACACCGGGGAGCTGTTTTTT
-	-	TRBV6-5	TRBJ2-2	CASKLRRNTGELFF	TGTGCCAGCAAATTACGACGGAACACCGGGGAGCTGTTTTTT
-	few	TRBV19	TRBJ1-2	CASSIDLLAGARYGYTF	TGTGCCAGTAGTATAGATCTATTGGCAGGGGCTCGATACGGCTACACCTTC
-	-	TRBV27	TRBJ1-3	CASSLSGSPYLGGNTIYF	TGTGCCAGCAGTTTATCTGGTTCGCCCTATCTTGGAGGAAACACCATATATTTT
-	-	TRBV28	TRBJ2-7	CASKRGGSYEQYF	TGTGCCAGCAAGAGGGGCGGCTCCTACGAGCAGTACTTC
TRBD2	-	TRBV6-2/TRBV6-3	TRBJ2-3	CASTPLERGNTDTQYF	TGTGCCAGCACCCCCCTAGAGCGGGGGAACACAGATACGCAGTATTTT
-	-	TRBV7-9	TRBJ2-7	CASSLTGRLSYEQYF	TGTGCCAGCAGCTTGACGGGGCGTTTGTCCTACGAGCAGTACTTC
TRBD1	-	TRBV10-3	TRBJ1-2	CAISVSTGSNYGYTF	TGTGCCATCAGTGTGTCGACAGGGTCTAACTATGGCTACACCTTC
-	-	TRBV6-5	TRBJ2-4	CASSLDAAKNIQYF	TGTGCCAGCAGCCTAGACGCAGCCAAAAACATTCAGTACTTC
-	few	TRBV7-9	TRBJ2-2	CASSPLRAHTGELFF	TGTGCCAGCAGCCCCCTAAGGGCCCACACCGGGGAGCTGTTTTTT
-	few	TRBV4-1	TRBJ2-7	CASSRGTEPNEQYF	TGCGCCAGCAGCCGCGGGACAGAGCCGAACGAGCAGTACTTC
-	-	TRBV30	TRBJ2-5	CARTTGETQYF	TGTGCCCGGACAACCGGGGAGACCCAGTACTTC
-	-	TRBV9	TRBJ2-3	CASSVGGSSTDTQYF	TGTGCCAGCAGCGTAGGCGGGTCTAGCACAGATACGCAGTATTTT
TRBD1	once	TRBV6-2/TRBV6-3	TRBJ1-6	CASSLDRGGSPLHF	TGTGCCAGCAGTCTCGACAGGGGTGGTTCACCCCTCCACTTT
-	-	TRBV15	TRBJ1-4	CATSRDLGTQKGEKLFF	TGTGCCACCAGCAGAGATCTCGGGACTCAAAAGGGTGAAAAACTGTTTTTT
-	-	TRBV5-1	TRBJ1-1	CASSLDGLNTEAFF	TGCGCCAGCAGCTTGGACGGACTGAACACTGAAGCTTTCTTT
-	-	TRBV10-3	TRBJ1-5	CAISTLWGSNQPQHF	TGTGCCATCAGTACCTTATGGGGAAGTAATCAGCCCCAGCATTTT
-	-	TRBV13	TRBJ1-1	CASSLFRAGNTEAFF	TGTGCCAGCAGCTTATTCAGGGCAGGCAACACTGAAGCTTTCTTT
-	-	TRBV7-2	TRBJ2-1	CASSLEGYYNEQFF	TGTGCCAGCAGCTTAGAGGGGTACTACAATGAGCAGTTCTTC
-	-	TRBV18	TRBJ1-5	CASSPPVGEGSEQPQHF	TGTGCCAGCTCACCTCCCGTTGGGGAGGGGTCCGAGCAGCCCCAGCATTTT
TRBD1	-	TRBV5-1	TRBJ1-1	CASSIRGQGTEAFF	TGCGCCAGCAGCATCAGGGGGCAGGGAACTGAAGCTTTCTTT
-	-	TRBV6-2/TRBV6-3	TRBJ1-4	CASSPRGYQEKLFF	TGTGCCAGCAGCCCCCGCGGATACCAGGAAAAACTGTTTTTT
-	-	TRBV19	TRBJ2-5	CASSIGRAPQYF	TGTGCCAGTAGTATAGGGAGGGCCCCCCAGTACTTC
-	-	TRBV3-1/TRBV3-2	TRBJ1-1	CASSQASTGRGTEAFF	TGTGCCAGCAGCCAAGCTTCGACAGGAAGGGGCACTGAAGCTTTCTTT
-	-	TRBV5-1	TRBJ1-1	CASNKGMNTEAFF	TGCGCCAGCAATAAGGGAATGAACACTGAAGCTTTCTTT
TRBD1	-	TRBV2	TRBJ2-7	CASSEAGQGYEQYF	TGTGCCAGCAGTGAGGCGGGACAGGGCTACGAGCAGTACTTC
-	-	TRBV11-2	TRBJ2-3	CASSLGVVADTQYF	TGTGCCAGCAGCTTAGGGGTAGTCGCAGATACGCAGTATTTT
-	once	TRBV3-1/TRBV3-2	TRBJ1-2	CASSPREGFSHYGYTF	TGTGCCAGCAGCCCCCGGGAAGGGTTTAGTCACTATGGCTACACCTTC
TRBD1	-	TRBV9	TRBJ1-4	CASSDGTGRHEKLFF	TGTGCCAGCAGTGACGGGACAGGGAGGCATGAAAAACTGTTTTTT
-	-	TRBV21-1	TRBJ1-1	CATLPQGNNTEAFF	TGTGCCACCTTGCCACAGGGAAATAACACTGAAGCTTTCTTT
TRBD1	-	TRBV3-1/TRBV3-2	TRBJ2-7	CASSPPRGTASYEQYF	TGTGCCAGCAGCCCTCCTAGGGGGACAGCATCCTACGAGCAGTACTTC
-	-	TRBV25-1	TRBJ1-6	CASSPHKNSPLHF	TGTGCCAGCAGCCCTCACAAGAATTCACCCCTCCACTTT
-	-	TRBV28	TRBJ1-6	CASSLELYNSPLHF	TGTGCCAGCAGTTTAGAACTCTATAATTCACCCCTCCACTTT
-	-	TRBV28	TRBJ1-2	CATLYQGSGYTF	TGTGCCACTTTGTACCAGGGAAGTGGCTACACCTTC
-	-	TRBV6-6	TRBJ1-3	CASSHRPGTGNTIYF	TGTGCCAGCAGTCACCGACCGGGAACTGGGAACACCATATATTTT
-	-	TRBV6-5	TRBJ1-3	CASMLGGNTIYF	TGTGCCAGCATGTTGGGAGGAAACACCATATATTTT
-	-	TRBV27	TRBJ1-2	CASRSLSHREFYTF	TGTGCCAGCAGGTCCCTATCGCACAGGGAATTTTACACCTTC
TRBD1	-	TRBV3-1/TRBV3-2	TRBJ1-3	CASSRSGQRVSGNTIYF	TGTGCCAGCAGCCGTTCGGGACAGAGGGTCTCTGGAAACACCATATATTTT
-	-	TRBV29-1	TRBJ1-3	CSADLGGSNTIYF	TGCAGCGCTGACTTGGGCGGGTCAAACACCATATATTTT
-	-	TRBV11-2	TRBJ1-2	CASSLAAGVDYGYTF	TGTGCCAGCAGCTTAGCGGCAGGGGTGGACTATGGCTACACCTTC
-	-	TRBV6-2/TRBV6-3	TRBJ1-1	CASSTPGREGRAFF	TGTGCCAGCAGTACCCCGGGGAGGGAAGGACGAGCTTTCTTT
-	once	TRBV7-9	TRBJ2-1	CASSFVDAYNEQFF	TGTGCCAGCAGCTTCGTCGATGCTTACAATGAGCAGTTCTTC
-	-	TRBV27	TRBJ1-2	CASSSQIGGSNYGYTF	TGTGCCAGCAGTTCTCAAATTGGGGGCTCTAACTATGGCTACACCTTC